This T cell receptor (beta chain) was captured by sequencing in a study of T cell changes during pregnancy in multiple sclerosis. Profiling relied on immunoSEQ multiplex PCR, and the TCRdb table lists in-frame clones only, not all of them. The profile shows around 92,000 clones, 90% to 95% of them singletons. V was shortened by 6 bases and J by 1 base, with 15 bases between the two germline ends. Per the germline V gene, CDR1 is MNHEY and CDR2 is SMNVEV (reference sequence). This CDR3 region has 15 residues. The rearrangement uses TRBV27 and TRBJ1-1; tentatively, D is TRBD1 (5 bases). Sequences were derived from peripheral blood, sampled in the first trimester of pregnancy. This TCR was sampled from a female donor with multiple sclerosis, enrolled in a pregnancy study. The CDR3 region is CASSLGVGPNTEAFF. CDR3 in DNA: TGTGCCAGCAGCCTCGGTGTGGGGCCGAACACTGAAGCTTTCTTT.